Below, one T cell receptor (beta chain) is given with its context. Its antigen is unknown. No clone much larger than this one lies a single base away; base qualities are absent. For CDR1 and CDR2, the germline V gene lists SGDLS and YYNGEE. The CDR3, from cysteine to phenylalanine, totals 12 residues. Solely the CDR3 DNA is kept, with 36 bases framed from the first base. V is cut by 4 bases and J by 3 bases, and the space between the germline ends is 8 bases. Each donor gave one peripheral blood draw, about 110 mL on average, collected into heparinised tubes. A BD FACSAria II and a panel including CD45RO, CCR7, CD25, CD127, CD95 and CD27 were used to sort naive, central memory, regulatory and stem cell-like memory CD4+ T cells. All sorted populations exceeded 95% purity. Right away, PBMCs were isolated by Lymphoprep density gradient centrifugation and were stained directly, with no culture step. Samples were stained and sorted in pairs, with one healthy donor and one patient per experiment, so that batch effects were minimized.

This sample was taken from a study of beta chain features in type 1 diabetes (dated by TCRdb to 2017 to 2018). For the study in its entirety: No differences in mean age, gender distribution, total cell number or subset yield were found between patients and healthy donors. Naive and central memory subsets were obtained from all 30 or so donors, but regulatory and stem cell-like memory subsets were isolated from only 8 patients and about eight healthy donors. Across all samples, some 99 million sorted cells were examined, and cell number per subset correlated strongly with RNA yield. In the study, recently diagnosed type 1 diabetes patients and matched healthy donors were compared on the TCRB repertoires of their sorted circulating CD4+ T cell subsets.

All of the isolated RNA was reverse transcribed with the High Capacity cDNA Reverse Transcription Kit, so expressed TCRB transcripts were sequenced. Deep immunoSEQ sequencing was applied to naive, central memory and regulatory T cell samples, giving an average of around 4 million total reads per sample. Sorted cells were lysed in RLT buffer and RNA was extracted with DNase-treated RNeasy Micro or Mini kits, depending on cell number. To prevent cross-contamination, every cell subset was processed on its own, while patient and healthy donor samples were processed together. The immunoSEQ multiplex PCR was used to amplify TCRB sequences from cDNA, yielding 87-bp fragments that span the CDR3 region. Amplicons were sequenced on the Illumina HiSeq platform. In the source study's methods: Synthetic template baselines were used to correct PCR bias computationally, reads within Hamming distance 2 were collapsed together, and singletons that could not be merged were discarded. Reads were aligned against IMGT so that V, D and J genes, CDR3 length and insertions or deletions at six rearrangement sites could be assigned. Within each subset, clonotype counts were normalized to the number of sorted cells before true diversity and Gini coefficients were calculated with the tcR R package. The overlap coefficient, calculated on TCRB nucleotide sequences, was used to quantify repertoire sharing. Out-of-frame TCRB sequences from naive cells were analyzed as a proxy for the pre-selection repertoire. Imported from immuneACCESS, the table was reduced by TCRdb to in-frame sequences with V and J called. These copies leave out some clones; in studies compared against another copy, an unresolved V gene accounts for under half, and the cause of the remainder is not known. V and J calls and clone size are given by that table; D and trimming were obtained from the DNA. A total of about 360,000 clones appear in this sample, 10% to 15% of them only once. The ten largest clonotypes hold approximately 0.015% of the sample.

The research as a whole found: Because cDNA rather than genomic DNA was sequenced, highly expressing activated cells could have been over-represented, although no difference in activation and CD3 levels was found between groups. In all four CD4+ subsets, TCRB CDR3 length was moderately but significantly shorter in type 1 diabetes patients. Naive, central memory and regulatory TCRB repertoires appeared to be more similar among patients than among healthy donors. PCR may preferentially amplify shorter templates, but because patient and control samples were amplified and corrected together, any resulting skew would affect both groups equally. At VDJ recombination sites, patients with type 1 diabetes made fewer insertions and deleted more nucleotides, a pattern implying thymic rearrangement abnormalities. Because the HLA sub-analyses included only small numbers of individuals, any influence of HLA type on TCRB rearrangement was left unresolved.

The chain is encoded by TRBV9 joined to TRBJ2-7, with no D gene named confidently. Sequencing used naive CD4+ T cells from blood. The cell subset or site tag for this specimen amounts to: true naive CD4+ T cells. This receptor was identified in a young man in good health. The nucleotides are TGTGCCAGCAGCCGCTCAGGCTACGAGCAGTACTTC. It encodes CASSRSGYEQYF.